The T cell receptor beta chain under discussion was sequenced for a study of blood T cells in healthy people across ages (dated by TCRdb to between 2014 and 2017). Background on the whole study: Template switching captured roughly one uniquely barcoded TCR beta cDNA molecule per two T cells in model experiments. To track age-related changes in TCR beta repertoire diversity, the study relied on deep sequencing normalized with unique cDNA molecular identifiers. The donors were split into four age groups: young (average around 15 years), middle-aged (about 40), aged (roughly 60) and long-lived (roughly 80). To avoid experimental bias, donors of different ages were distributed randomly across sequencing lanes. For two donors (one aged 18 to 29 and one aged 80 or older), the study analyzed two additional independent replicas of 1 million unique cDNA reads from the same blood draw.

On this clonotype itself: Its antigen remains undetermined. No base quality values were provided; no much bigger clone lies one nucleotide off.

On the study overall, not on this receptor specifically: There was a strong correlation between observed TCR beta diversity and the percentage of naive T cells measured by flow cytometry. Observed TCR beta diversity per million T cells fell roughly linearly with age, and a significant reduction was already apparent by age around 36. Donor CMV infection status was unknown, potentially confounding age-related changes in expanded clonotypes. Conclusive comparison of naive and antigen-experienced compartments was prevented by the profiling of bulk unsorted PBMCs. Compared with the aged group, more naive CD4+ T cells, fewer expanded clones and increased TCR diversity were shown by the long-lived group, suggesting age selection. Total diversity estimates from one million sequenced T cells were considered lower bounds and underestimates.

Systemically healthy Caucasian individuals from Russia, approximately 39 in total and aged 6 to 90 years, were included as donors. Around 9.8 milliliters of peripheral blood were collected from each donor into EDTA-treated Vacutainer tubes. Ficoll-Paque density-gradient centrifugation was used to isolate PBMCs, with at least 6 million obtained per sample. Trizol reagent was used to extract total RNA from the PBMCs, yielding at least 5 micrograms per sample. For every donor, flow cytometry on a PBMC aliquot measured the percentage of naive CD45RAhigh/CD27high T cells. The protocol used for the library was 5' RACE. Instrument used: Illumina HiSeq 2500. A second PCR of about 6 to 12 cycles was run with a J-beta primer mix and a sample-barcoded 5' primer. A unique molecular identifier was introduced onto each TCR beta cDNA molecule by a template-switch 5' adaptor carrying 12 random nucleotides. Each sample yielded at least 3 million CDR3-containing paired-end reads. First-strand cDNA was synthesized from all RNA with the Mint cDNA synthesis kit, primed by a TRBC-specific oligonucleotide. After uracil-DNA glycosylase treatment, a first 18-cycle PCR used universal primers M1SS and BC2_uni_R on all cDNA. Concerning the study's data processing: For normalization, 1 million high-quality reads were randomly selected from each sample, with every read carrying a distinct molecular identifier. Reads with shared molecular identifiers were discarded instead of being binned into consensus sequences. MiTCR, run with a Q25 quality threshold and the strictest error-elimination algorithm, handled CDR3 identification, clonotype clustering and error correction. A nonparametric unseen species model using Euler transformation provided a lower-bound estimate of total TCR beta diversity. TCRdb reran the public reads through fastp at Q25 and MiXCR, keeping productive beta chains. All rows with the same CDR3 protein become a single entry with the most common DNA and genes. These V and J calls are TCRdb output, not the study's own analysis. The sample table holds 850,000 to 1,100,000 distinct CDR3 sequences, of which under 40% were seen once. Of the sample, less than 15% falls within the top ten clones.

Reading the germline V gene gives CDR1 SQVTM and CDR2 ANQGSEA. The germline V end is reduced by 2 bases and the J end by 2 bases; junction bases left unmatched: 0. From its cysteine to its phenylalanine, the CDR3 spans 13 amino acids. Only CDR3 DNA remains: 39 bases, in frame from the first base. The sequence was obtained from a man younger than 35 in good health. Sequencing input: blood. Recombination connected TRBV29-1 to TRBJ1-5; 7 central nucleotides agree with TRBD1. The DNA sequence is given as TGCAGCGTTGAACAGGGGGGCAATCAGCCCCAGCATTTT. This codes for CSVEQGGNQPQHF.